This T cell receptor beta chain appears in the sequencing data of a study of response to subunit inactivated influenza vaccine. Broader study findings: That few new T cells are recruited by each seasonal influenza vaccination was the authors' suggestion.

The germline CDR1 and CDR2 sequences are SEHNR and FQNEAQ (reference sequence). The CDR3 has 13 residues. TCRdb passed the RT-PCR reads through MiXCR, listing each CDR3 protein once. The sample records approximately 500,000 distinct CDR3 sequences, approximately 13% being singletons. To note about this clonotype: Antigen unknown. One base away lies a much larger clone, so this may be a sequencing read error.

This TCR was recovered from a man aged 50 or older who received an inactivated influenza vaccine. The starting material was PBMCs from blood, obtained around seven weeks after vaccination. The genes are TRBV7-9 and TRBJ2-2; the D gene could be TRBD1 or TRBD2 (6 bases each). The CDR3 nucleotides are TGTGCCAGCAGTCGCGGGGACACCAGGGAGCTGTTTTTT. As protein: CASSRGDTRELFF.